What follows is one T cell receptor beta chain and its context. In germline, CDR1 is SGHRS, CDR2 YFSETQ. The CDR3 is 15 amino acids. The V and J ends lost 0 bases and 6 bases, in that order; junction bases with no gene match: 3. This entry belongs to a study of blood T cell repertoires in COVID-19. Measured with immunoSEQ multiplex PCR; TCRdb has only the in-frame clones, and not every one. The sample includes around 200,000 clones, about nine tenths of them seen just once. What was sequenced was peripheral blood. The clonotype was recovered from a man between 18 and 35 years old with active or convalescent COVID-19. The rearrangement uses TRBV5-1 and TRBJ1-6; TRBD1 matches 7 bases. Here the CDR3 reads CASSLDPGGNSPLHF. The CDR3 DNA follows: TGCGCCAGCAGCTTGGATCCAGGGGGTAATTCACCCCTCCACTTT.